The 20 T cell receptor beta chains in this list originate from one sample, sequenced in a study of blood T cell repertoires in COVID-19. Measured with immunoSEQ multiplex PCR; TCRdb has only the in-frame clones, and not every one. The sample lists 50,000 to 70,000 clones; approximately 90% were seen once. Input material: peripheral blood. The receptors were gathered from a woman at least 80 years old with active COVID-19.

The chain combines TRBV4-2 with TRBJ2-5; the match to TRBD2 covers 9 bases. V trimming: 3 bases; J trimming: 4 bases; junction bases outside the gene matches: 9. The CDR3 is 16 residues long. CDR1 is LGHNA and CDR2 is YNFKEQ in the germline V gene. As DNA, the CDR3 is TGTGCCAGCAGCCAGACCGGACTAGCGACGGGAGAGACCCAGTACTTC. Its protein is CASSQTGLATGETQYF.

This clone was picked up one time. Other DNA sequences of this sample code for an identical CDR3. This chain connects TRBV19 to TRBJ2-7; the match to TRBD1 covers 7 bases. This CDR3 comprises 13 residues. Germline V gives CDR1 LNHDA, CDR2 SQIVND (reference sequence). The junction had 8 bases not matched to a gene; V was cut back by 9 bases and J by 3 bases. Here the CDR3 DNA reads TGTGCCAGCCGACAGGGTCAGCACTACGAGCAGTACGTC. Translating it yields CASRQGQHYEQYV.

The chain recombines TRBV6-5 with TRBJ2-3; the D gene is possibly TRBD1 (6 bases). CDR1 MNHEY and CDR2 SVGAGI come from the germline V gene. This CDR3 has 15 residues. Trimming took off 5 bases at V and 0 bases at J, with 12 bases between the two ends. CDR3 protein: CASSPRTESTDTQYF. The DNA of the CDR3 is TGTGCCAGCAGTCCAAGGACAGAAAGCACAGATACGCAGTATTTT.

The rearrangement joins TRBV19 to TRBJ1-1; 8 nucleotides match TRBD1. The V segment lost 2 bases and the J segment 2 bases; nucleotides outside the gene matches: 4. This CDR3 is 15 amino acids long. CDR1 is LNHDA, CDR2 SQIVND, per germline (reference sequence). CDR3 sequence (DNA): TGTGCCAGTAGTATAAGCAGGGGGCGCAACACTGAAGCTTTCTTT. This gives the protein CASSISRGRNTEAFF.

This chain uses TRBV5-6 with TRBJ2-1; tentatively, D is TRBD2 (6 bases). Germline loops: CDR1 SGHDT, CDR2 YYEEEE. This CDR3 spans 15 amino acids. Trimming took off 2 bases at V and 5 bases at J, with 14 bases between the two ends. The CDR3 sequence: CASSLGGASDNEQFF. CDR3 nucleotide sequence: TGTGCCAGCAGCTTAGGCGGGGCTAGCGACAATGAGCAGTTCTTC.

The chain uses TRBV27 and TRBJ2-7, with 7 positions matching TRBD1. Germline CDR1 is MNHEY and CDR2 is SMNVEV (reference sequence). The V segment lost 3 bases and the J segment 5 bases; nucleotides outside the gene matches: 10. The CDR3 length is 15 residues. CDR3 protein: CASSFLDRVLDEQYF. The CDR3 DNA sequence: TGTGCCAGCAGTTTTCTAGACAGGGTCCTCGACGAGCAGTACTTC.

The chain recombines TRBV9 with TRBJ1-4; weak D call: TRBD1 (5 bases). CDR1 and CDR2 from the germline V gene are SGDLS and YYNGEE. The CDR3 runs 14 residues. V lost 3 bases and J lost 1, with 7 bases in between. The CDR3: CASSGQQTNEKLFF. The CDR3, as DNA: TGTGCCAGCAGCGGACAGCAAACTAATGAAAAACTGTTTTTT.

J is TRBJ2-4 and V is TRBV9; 8 nucleotides line up with TRBD1. The germline V gene encodes CDR1 SGDLS and CDR2 YYNGEE. Trimming removed 0 bases from V and 5 bases from J; junction bases left unmatched: 7. The CDR3 has 16 residues. DNA of the CDR3: TGTGCCAGCAGCGTAGCCGCAGGGGGCATCCAAAACATTCAGTACTTC. Residues: CASSVAAGGIQNIQYF.

This clone was observed a single time. This chain links TRBV7-2 with TRBJ1-3; D is undetermined. The CDR3 covers 16 residues. Germline assignment: CDR1 SGHTA and CDR2 FQGNSA. V was cut by 5 bases and J by 1 base, with 15 bases left in between. CDR3 sequence (DNA): TGTGCCAGCAGCCCCCCGGGTGGAGGGTCTGGAAACACCATATATTTT. Encoded protein: CASSPPGGGSGNTIYF.

V gene TRBV5-5 combines with J gene TRBJ2-4; 7 bases map to TRBD2. After removal of 4 bases from V and 0 bases from J, the junction contained 7 bases not matched to a gene. Germline CDR1 reads SGHKS; CDR2 reads YYEKEE (reference sequence). This CDR3 contains 16 residues. The CDR3 reads CASSPGGLVAKNIQYF. The CDR3 DNA reads as TGTGCCAGCAGCCCGGGAGGACTAGTAGCCAAAAACATTCAGTACTTC.

This chain links TRBV4-1 with TRBJ2-7; possibly TRBD2 for D (7 bases). In germline, CDR1 is MGHRA, CDR2 YSYEKL. The V end was cut by 0 bases, the J end by 0 bases, with 12 bases between. The CDR3 is made up of 16 amino acids. The CDR3 sequence is CASSQDPGGSSYEQYF. In DNA, the CDR3 is TGCGCCAGCAGCCAAGATCCGGGGGGCAGCTCCTACGAGCAGTACTTC.

The CDR3 sequence is CASRRDYYEQYV. Written as DNA, the CDR3 is TGTGCCAGCAGAAGGGACTACTACGAGCAGTACGTC. The rearrangement links TRBV2 to TRBJ2-7; 7 bases fit TRBD2. The CDR3 runs 12 residues. Trimming cost V 6 bases and J 3 bases; bases outside gene matches: 2. Per the germline V gene, CDR1 is SNHLY and CDR2 is FYNNEI.

V usage is TRBV5-6 and J usage is TRBJ2-7, with 8 bases aligning to TRBD2. Trimming removed 4 bases from V and 3 bases from J; junction bases left unmatched: 3. Germline V gene data show CDR1 as SGHDT and CDR2 as YYEEEE. The CDR3 loop spans 13 amino acids. The CDR3: CASSTSGDYEQYV. The CDR3 nucleotides are TGTGCCAGCAGCACTAGCGGAGACTACGAGCAGTACGTC.

V usage is TRBV28 and J usage is TRBJ2-3, with D possibly matching TRBD1 (5 bases). Trimming removed 6 bases from V and 4 bases from J, with 11 bases in between. Germline assignment: CDR1 MDHEN and CDR2 SYDVKM. The CDR3 runs to 13 residues. Here the CDR3 reads CASRMQGADTQYF. The CDR3 DNA follows: TGTGCCAGCAGGATGCAGGGCGCAGATACGCAGTATTTT.

This clone was observed a handful of times. The genes are TRBV12-3 or TRBV12-4 and TRBJ1-2; D ambiguous. Deletions cut 10 bases from V and 2 bases from J, with 11 bases between. The length of the CDR3 is 12 residues. CDR3 nucleotide sequence: TGTGCCATAACCACAGTAAACTATGGCTACACCTTC. Amino acid sequence: CAITTVNYGYTF.

V gene TRBV5-5 combines with J gene TRBJ1-5, with TRBD1 identical over 8 bases. The CDR3 totals 16 residues. Germline CDR1 and CDR2: SGHKS and YYEKEE (reference sequence). Losses at the gene ends were 0 bases for V and 4 bases for J; bases not matched to a gene: 6. The CDR3 DNA follows: TGTGCCAGCAGCTTGGGCGGCAGGGGGCTAAATCAGCCCCAGCATTTT. This translates into CASSLGGRGLNQPQHF. The full variable domain, with the rest looked up from reference TRBV5-5 and TRBJ1-5, is DAGVTQSPTHLIKTRGQQVTLRCSPISGHKSVSWYQQVLGQGPQFIFQYYEKEERGRGNFPDRFSARQFPNYSSELNVNALLLGDSALYLCASSLGGRGLNQPQHFGDGTRLSIL.

This sequence joins TRBV3-1 (or the pseudogene TRBV3-2) and TRBJ2-2; D is undetermined. Germline V CDR1 and CDR2: LGHDT, YNNKEL (reference sequence). The CDR3 length is 16 residues. Trimming stripped 1 base from V and 0 bases from J, with 9 bases between. CDR3 protein: CASSQVLASNTGELFF. The CDR3 DNA sequence: TGTGCCAGCAGCCAAGTATTAGCCTCGAACACCGGGGAGCTGTTTTTT.

Only one count was recorded for this clone. The chain joins TRBV5-8 to TRBJ2-3, with 10 bases matching TRBD1. V lost 4 bases to trimming and J lost 6 bases; unmatched junction nucleotides: 8. Per the germline V gene, CDR1 is SGHTS and CDR2 is YDEGEE. CDR3 length: 15 amino acids. The CDR3 spells CASSPGTGVSDTQYF. The CDR3 DNA reads TGTGCCAGCAGCCCTGGGACAGGGGTGTCGGATACGCAGTATTTT.

V gene TRBV11-1 combines with J gene TRBJ2-7; 10 bases align to TRBD2. Germline-derived CDR1 and CDR2 are SGHAT and FQDESV (reference sequence). The CDR3 loop spans 13 amino acids. For the CDR3, the DNA is TGTGCCAGCAGCCTAGCGGGGGACAACGAGCAGTACGTC. Translating gives CASSLAGDNEQYV.

This sequence joins TRBV21-1 and TRBJ2-7; the table's D gene call, TRBD1, was not cross checked with the DNA. TRBV21-1 is a pseudogene segment. This CDR3 comprises 13 residues. CDR3 sequence (DNA): TGTGCCAGCAGCAAAGGGCCAGGGGACGAGCAGTACGTC. This codes for CASSKGPGDEQYV.